Shown below are 2 T cell receptor beta chains from a single sample sequenced in a study of CD8+CD57+ T cells in acquired aplastic anemia (dated by TCRdb to the late 2010s). TCRdb names Illumina HiSeq 2000 as the instrument used. Genomic DNA was used as template for profiling of TCR beta VDJ combinations and CDR3 sequences. TCRdb took the public reads, trimmed them with fastp at Q25, ran MiXCR for clone calling and kept in-frame beta chains. Under each unique CDR3 protein, matching rows form one entry showing the most common genes and DNA. This sample comprises 400,000 to 500,000 distinct CDR3 sequences, 55% to 70% of them detected only once. Less than 4% of the sample goes to the ten largest clones. The source material was sorted CD4+, CD8+, or CD8+CD57+ T cells (not recorded which) from PBMCs. The source is a human donor in good health, serving as a control.

The gene calls are TRBV9 and TRBJ2-7; TRBD1 agrees at 10 bases. Germline lookup yields CDR1 SGDLS and CDR2 YYNGEE. The ends lost 4 bases at V and 3 bases at J; junction bases unmatched: 4. The CDR3 spans 14 residues. The CDR3 is CASSNGQGGYEQYV. The CDR3 region has the DNA TGTGCCAGCAGCAACGGACAGGGGGGCTACGAGCAGTACGTC.

This clonotype was counted ten times or more. The rearrangement uses TRBV5-1 and TRBJ2-3, with TRBD2 identical over 9 bases. CDR1 and CDR2 (germline): SGHRS, YFSETQ. The V and J ends lost 1 base and 2 bases, in that order; junction bases with no gene match: 5. This CDR3 is built from 16 residues. This chain's CDR3 is CASSLRLAAPTDTQYF. In DNA form, the CDR3 reads TGCGCCAGCAGCTTGAGACTAGCGGCCCCCACAGATACGCAGTATTTT.